What follows describes a single TCR beta chain. Profiled with immunoSEQ multiplex PCR; TCRdb holds only in-frame clones, not every one. The sample carries approximately 150,000 clones, about 86% recorded once. This specimen belongs to a study of control samples from healthy donors and cancer patients. Per the germline V gene, CDR1 is DFQATT and CDR2 is SNEGSKA (reference sequence). Trimming took 3 bases from V and 2 from J, leaving 14 bases between them. The CDR3 spans 15 residues. The receptor comes from a man aged 18 to 30 in good health. The V and J genes are TRBV20-1 and TRBJ2-1; D is unresolved. Sequencing was done on a sample of blood. The CDR3 sequence: CSASPPGPTYNEQFF. The CDR3 DNA reads as TGCAGTGCTAGTCCCCCGGGTCCCACCTACAATGAGCAGTTCTTC.